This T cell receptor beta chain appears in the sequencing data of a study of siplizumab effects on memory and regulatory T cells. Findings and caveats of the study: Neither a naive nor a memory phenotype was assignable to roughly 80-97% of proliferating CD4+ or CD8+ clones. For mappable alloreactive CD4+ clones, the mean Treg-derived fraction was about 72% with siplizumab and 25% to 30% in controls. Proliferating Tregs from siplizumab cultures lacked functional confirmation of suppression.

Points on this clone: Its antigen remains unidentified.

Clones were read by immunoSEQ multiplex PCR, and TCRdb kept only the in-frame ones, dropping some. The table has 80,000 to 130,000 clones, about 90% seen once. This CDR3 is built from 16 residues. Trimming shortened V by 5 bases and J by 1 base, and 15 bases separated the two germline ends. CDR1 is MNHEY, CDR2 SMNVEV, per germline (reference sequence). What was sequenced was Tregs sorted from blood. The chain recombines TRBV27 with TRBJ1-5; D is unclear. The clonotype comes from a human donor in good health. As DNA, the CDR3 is TGTGCCAGCAGTCTAGGCCCCAGGTGGAGCAATCAGCCCCAGCATTTT. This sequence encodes CASSLGPRWSNQPQHF.